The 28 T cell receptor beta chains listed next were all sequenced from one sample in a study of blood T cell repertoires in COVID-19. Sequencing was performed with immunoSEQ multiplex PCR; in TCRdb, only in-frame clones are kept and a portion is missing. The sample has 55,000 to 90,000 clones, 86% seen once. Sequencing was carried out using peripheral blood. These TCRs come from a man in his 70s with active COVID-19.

CDR3 DNA sequence: TGCGCCAGCAGCCCCCGACTAGCGGGAGGGACAGATACGCAGTATTTT. It translates to CASSPRLAGGTDTQYF. The V and J genes are TRBV4-3 and TRBJ2-3; 14 nucleotides line up with TRBD2. This CDR3 region has 16 residues. Losses at the gene ends were 4 bases for V and 3 bases for J; bases not matched to a gene: 3. CDR1 and CDR2 from the germline V gene are LGHNA and YSLEER.

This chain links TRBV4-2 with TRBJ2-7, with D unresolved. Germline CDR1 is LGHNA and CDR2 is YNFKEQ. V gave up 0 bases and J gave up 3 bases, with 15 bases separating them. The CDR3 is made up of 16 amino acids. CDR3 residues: CASSQEVGRLFYEQYF. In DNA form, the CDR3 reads TGTGCCAGCAGCCAAGAGGTGGGCAGGCTTTTCTACGAGCAGTACTTC.

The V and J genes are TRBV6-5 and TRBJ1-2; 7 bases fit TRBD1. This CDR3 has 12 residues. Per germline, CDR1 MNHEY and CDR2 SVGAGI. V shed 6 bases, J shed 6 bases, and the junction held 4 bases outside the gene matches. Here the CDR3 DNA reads TGTGCCAGCAGCAGGGGGACCCATGGCTACACCTTC. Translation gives CASSRGTHGYTF.

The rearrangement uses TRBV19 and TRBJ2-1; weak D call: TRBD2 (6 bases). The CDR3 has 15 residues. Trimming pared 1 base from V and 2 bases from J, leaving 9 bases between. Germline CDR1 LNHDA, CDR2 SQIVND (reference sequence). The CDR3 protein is CASSIAGVAYNEQFF. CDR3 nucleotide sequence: TGTGCCAGTAGTATAGCGGGAGTCGCCTACAATGAGCAGTTCTTC.

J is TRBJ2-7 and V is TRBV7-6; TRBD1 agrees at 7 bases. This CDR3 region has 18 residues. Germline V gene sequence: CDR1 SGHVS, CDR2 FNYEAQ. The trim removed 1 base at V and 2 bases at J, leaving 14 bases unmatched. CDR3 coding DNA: TGTGCCAGCAGCTTAGTAGGGGTTGGCCAGGGGGTCACCTACGAGCAGTACTTC. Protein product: CASSLVGVGQGVTYEQYF.

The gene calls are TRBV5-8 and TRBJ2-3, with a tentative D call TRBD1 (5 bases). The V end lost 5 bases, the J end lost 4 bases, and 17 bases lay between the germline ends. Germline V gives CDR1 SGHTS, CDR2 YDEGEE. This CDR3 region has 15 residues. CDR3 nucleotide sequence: TGTGCCAGCAGGTGGGGCCCGGATCGCGCAGATACGCAGTATTTT. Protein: CASRWGPDRADTQYF.

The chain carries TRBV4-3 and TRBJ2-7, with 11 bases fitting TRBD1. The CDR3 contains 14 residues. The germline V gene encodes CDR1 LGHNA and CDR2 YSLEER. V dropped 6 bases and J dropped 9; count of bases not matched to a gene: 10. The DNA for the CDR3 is TGCGCCAGCAGTGGGGACAGGGGGACCTTGGGGCAGTACTTC. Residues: CASSGDRGTLGQYF.

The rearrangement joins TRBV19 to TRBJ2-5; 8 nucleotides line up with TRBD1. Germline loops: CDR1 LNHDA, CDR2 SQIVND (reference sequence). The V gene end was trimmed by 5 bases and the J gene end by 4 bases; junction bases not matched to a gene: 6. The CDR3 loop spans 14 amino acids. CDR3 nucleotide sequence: TGTGCCAGTAGTGACCTACAGGGGGTAGAGACCCAGTACTTC. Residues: CASSDLQGVETQYF.

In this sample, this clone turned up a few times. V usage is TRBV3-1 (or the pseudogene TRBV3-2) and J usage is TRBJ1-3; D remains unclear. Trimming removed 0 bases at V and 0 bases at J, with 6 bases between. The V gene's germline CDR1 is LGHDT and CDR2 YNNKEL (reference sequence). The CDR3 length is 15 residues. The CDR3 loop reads CASSQDADSGNTIYF. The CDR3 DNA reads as TGTGCCAGCAGCCAAGACGCAGACTCTGGAAACACCATATATTTT.

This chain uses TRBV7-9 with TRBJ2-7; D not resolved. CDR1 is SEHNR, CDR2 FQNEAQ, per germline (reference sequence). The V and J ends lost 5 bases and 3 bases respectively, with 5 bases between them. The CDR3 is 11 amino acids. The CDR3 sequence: CASSPNYEQYF. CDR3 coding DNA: TGTGCCAGCAGCCCTAACTACGAGCAGTACTTC. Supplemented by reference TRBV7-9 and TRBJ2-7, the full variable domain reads DTGVSQNPRHKITKRGQNVTFRCDPISEHNRLYWYRQTLGQGPEFLTYFQNEAQLEKSRLLSDRFSAERPKGSFSTLEIQRTEQGDSAMYLCASSPNYEQYFGPGTRLTVT.

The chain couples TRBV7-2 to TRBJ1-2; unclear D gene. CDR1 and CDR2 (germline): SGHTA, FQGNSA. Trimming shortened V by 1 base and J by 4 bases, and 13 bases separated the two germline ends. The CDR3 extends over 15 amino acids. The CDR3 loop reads CASSLGWAAAYGYTF. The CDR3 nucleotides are TGTGCCAGCAGCTTAGGATGGGCAGCCGCCTATGGCTACACCTTC.

CDR3 sequence: CAISPLAEKADTQYF. In DNA, the CDR3 is TGTGCCATCAGCCCCCTAGCGGAAAAAGCGGATACGCAGTATTTT. The rearrangement joins TRBV10-3 to TRBJ2-3; 7 bases line up with TRBD2. The CDR3 sequence is 15 residues long. From germline, CDR1 is ENHRY and CDR2 SYGVKD. J lost 6 bases, V lost 6 bases, and 12 bases had no gene match.

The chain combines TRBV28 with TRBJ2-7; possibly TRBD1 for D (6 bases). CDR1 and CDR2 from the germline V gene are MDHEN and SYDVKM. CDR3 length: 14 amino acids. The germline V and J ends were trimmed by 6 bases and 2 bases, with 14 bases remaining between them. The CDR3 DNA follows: TGTGCCAGCAGCCCCGGGGACACCGCCTACGAGCAGTACTTC. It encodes CASSPGDTAYEQYF.

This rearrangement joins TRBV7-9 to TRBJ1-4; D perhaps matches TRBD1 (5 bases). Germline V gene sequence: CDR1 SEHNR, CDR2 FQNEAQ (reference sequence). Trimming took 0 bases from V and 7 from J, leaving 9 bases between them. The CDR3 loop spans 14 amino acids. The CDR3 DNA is TGTGCCAGCAGCTTAGCGCGGGGGGGTGAAAAACTGTTTTTT. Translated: CASSLARGGEKLFF.

CDR3 sequence: CASTTPMGGTGELFF. The CDR3 bases are TGTGCCAGCACGACGCCAATGGGGGGAACCGGGGAGCTGTTTTTT. The chain couples TRBV9 to TRBJ2-2, with D perhaps matching TRBD2 (6 bases). Germline values: CDR1 SGDLS, CDR2 YYNGEE. CDR3 length: 15 amino acids. The germline V and J ends were trimmed by 6 bases and 5 bases, with 17 bases remaining between them.

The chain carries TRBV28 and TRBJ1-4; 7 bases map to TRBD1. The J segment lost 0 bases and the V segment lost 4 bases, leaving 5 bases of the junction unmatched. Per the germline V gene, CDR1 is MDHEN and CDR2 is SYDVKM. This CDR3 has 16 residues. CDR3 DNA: TGTGCCAGCAGTTCGGGACAGACCACAACTAATGAAAAACTGTTTTTT. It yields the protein CASSSGQTTTNEKLFF.

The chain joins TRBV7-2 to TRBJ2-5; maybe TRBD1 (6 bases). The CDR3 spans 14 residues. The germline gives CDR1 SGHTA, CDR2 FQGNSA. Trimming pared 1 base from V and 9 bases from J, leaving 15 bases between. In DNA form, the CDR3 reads TGTGCCAGCAGCTTAGAAGAGCGGCCAGGGGCCCAGTACTTC. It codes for CASSLEERPGAQYF.

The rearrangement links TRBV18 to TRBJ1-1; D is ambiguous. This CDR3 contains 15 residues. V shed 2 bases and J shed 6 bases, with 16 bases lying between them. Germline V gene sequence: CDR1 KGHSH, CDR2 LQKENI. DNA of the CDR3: TGTGCCAGCTCACCATCTCGGGAAGGGCGCGCTGAAGCTTTCTTT. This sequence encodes CASSPSREGRAEAFF.

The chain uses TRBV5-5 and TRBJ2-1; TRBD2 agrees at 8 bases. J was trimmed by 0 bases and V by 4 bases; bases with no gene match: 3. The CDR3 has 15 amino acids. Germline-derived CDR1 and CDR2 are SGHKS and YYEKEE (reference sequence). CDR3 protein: CASSPSGSSYNEQFF. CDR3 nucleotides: TGTGCCAGCAGCCCCAGCGGGAGCTCCTACAATGAGCAGTTCTTC.

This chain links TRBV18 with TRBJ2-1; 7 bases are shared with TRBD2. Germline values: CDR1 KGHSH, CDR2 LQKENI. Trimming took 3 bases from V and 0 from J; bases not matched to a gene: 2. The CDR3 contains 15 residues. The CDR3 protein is CASSPLADSYNEQFF. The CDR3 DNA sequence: TGTGCCAGCTCACCCCTAGCGGACTCCTACAATGAGCAGTTCTTC.

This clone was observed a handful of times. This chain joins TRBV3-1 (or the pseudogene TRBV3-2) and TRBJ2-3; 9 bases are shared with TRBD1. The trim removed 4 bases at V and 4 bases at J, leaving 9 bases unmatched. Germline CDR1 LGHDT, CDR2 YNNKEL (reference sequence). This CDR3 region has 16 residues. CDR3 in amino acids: CASSLPGQGRADTQYF. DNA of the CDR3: TGTGCCAGCAGCCTGCCGGGACAGGGTAGGGCAGATACGCAGTATTTT.

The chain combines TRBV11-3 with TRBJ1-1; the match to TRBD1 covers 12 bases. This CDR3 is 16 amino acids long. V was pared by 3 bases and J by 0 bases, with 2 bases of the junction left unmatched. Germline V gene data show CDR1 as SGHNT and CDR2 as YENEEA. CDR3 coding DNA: TGTGCCAGCAGCTTGGGACAGGGGGCTATGAACACTGAAGCTTTCTTT. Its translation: CASSLGQGAMNTEAFF.

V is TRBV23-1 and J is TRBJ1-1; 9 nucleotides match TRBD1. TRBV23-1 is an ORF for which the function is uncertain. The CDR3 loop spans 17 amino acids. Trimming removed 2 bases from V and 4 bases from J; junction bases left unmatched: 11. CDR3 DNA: TGCGCCAGCAGTCAACCCTCCATGGACAGGGGATCCACTGAAGCTTTCTTT. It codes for CASSQPSMDRGSTEAFF.

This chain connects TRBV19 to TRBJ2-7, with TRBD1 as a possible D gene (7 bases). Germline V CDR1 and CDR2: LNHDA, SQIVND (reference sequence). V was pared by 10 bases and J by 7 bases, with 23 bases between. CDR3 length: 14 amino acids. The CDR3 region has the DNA TGTGCCACCAAGACAGGGACTCGGGTCGGGGAGCAGTACTTC. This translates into CATKTGTRVGEQYF.

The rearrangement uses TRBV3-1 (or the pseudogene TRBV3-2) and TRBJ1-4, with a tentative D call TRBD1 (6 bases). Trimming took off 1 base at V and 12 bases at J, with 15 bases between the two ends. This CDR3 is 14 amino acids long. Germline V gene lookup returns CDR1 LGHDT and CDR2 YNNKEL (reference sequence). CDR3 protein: CASSQGPSEGELFF. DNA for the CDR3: TGTGCCAGCAGCCAAGGGCCCTCAGAGGGGGAACTGTTTTTT.

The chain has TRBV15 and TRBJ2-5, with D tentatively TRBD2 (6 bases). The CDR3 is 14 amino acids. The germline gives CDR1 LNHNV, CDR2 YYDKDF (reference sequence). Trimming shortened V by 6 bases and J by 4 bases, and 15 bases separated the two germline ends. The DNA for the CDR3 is TGTGCCACCAGTTTGGGGGACTCTGGAGAGACCCAGTACTTC. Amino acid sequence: CATSLGDSGETQYF. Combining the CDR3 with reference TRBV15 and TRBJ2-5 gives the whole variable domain DAMVIQNPRYQVTQFGKPVTLSCSQTLNHNVMYWYQQKSSQAPKLLFHYYDKDFNNEADTPDNFQSRRPNTSFCFLDIRSPGLGDTAMYLCATSLGDSGETQYFGPGTRLLVL.

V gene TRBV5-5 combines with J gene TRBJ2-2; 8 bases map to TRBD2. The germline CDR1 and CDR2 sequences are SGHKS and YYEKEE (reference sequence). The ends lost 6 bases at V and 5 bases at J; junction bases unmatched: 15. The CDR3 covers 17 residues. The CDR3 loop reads CASNPAGGTPGTGELFF. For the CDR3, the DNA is TGTGCCAGCAACCCCGCGGGAGGAACACCGGGGACCGGGGAGCTGTTTTTT. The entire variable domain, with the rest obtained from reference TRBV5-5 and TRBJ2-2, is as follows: DAGVTQSPTHLIKTRGQQVTLRCSPISGHKSVSWYQQVLGQGPQFIFQYYEKEERGRGNFPDRFSARQFPNYSSELNVNALLLGDSALYLCASNPAGGTPGTGELFFGEGSRLTVL.

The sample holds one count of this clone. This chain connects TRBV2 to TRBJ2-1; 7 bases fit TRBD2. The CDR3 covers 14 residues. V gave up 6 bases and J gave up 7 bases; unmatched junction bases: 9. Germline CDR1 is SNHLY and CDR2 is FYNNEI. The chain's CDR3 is CASRGQGGWNEQFF. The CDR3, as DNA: TGTGCCAGCAGGGGGCAGGGAGGGTGGAATGAGCAGTTCTTC.